One and the same sample provided the 18 T cell receptor beta chains below, sequenced in a study of blood T cell repertoires in COVID-19. Method: immunoSEQ multiplex PCR; TCRdb's copy keeps in-frame clones and lacks some. The top ten clones hold about 19% of a sample with hundreds of thousands of clones, around 84% of them seen once. Sequenced sample: PBMCs or T cells enriched from blood (not recorded which). These receptors all come from a man aged 40-49 years who had recovered from COVID-19.

The chain uses TRBV6-5 and TRBJ2-3; D uncertain. With 4 bases removed from V and 2 bases from J, the gap between germline ends came to 4 bases. The length of the CDR3 is 12 residues. Per germline, CDR1 MNHEY and CDR2 SVGAGI. CDR3 sequence: CASSSYTDTQYF. DNA for the CDR3: TGTGCCAGCAGTTCCTACACAGATACGCAGTATTTT.

The V call is TRBV5-4, the J call TRBJ1-1, with 9 nucleotides matching TRBD1. The CDR3 contains 15 residues. V shed 5 bases and J 2 bases; nucleotides not matched to a gene: 7. The germline V gene encodes CDR1 SGHNT and CDR2 YYREEE (reference sequence). Here the CDR3 reads CASRDGTGRNTEAFF. For the CDR3, the DNA is TGTGCCAGCAGGGATGGGACAGGGCGTAACACTGAAGCTTTCTTT. Using reference TRBV5-4 and TRBJ1-1 for the parts outside the CDR3, the full variable domain is ETGVTQSPTHLIKTRGQQVTLRCSSQSGHNTVSWYQQALGQGPQFIFQYYREEENGRGNFPPRFSGLQFPNYSSELNVNALELDDSALYLCASRDGTGRNTEAFFGQGTRLTVV.

This chain links TRBV28 with TRBJ1-2, with 9 bases lining up with TRBD1. Trimming removed 7 bases from V and 8 bases from J; junction bases left unmatched: 11. Germline lookup yields CDR1 MDHEN and CDR2 SYDVKM. The CDR3 covers 14 residues. CDR3 loop: CASTSRGQGLGYTF. The CDR3 DNA sequence: TGTGCCAGCACCTCTAGGGGACAGGGCTTGGGCTACACCTTC.

This clone was picked up one time. V is TRBV6-5 and J is TRBJ2-2; 9 bases agree with TRBD1. CDR1 and CDR2 (germline): MNHEY, SVGAGI. The CDR3 consists of 15 residues. The V gene end was trimmed by 6 bases and the J gene end by 0 bases; junction bases not matched to a gene: 2. CDR3 sequence: CASRGTGTNTGELFF. CDR3 sequence (DNA): TGTGCCAGCAGAGGGACAGGGACGAACACCGGGGAGCTGTTTTTT.

The chain uses TRBV6-5 and TRBJ1-1, with 7 bases aligning to TRBD1. CDR3 length equals 13 residues. Germline loops: CDR1 MNHEY, CDR2 SVGAGI. The J segment lost 1 base and the V segment lost 5 bases, leaving 1 base of the junction unmatched. As DNA, the CDR3 is TGTGCCAGCAGTAGACAGGGGAACACTGAAGCTTTCTTT. It is translated as CASSRQGNTEAFF.

V and J are TRBV19 and TRBJ2-1, with D unclear. In germline, CDR1 is LNHDA, CDR2 SQIVND (reference sequence). V was clipped by 6 bases and J by 2 bases, with 5 bases between them. The CDR3 has 12 amino acids. The CDR3 bases are TGTGCCAGTAGATCCGCCTACAATGAGCAGTTCTTC. This sequence encodes CASRSAYNEQFF.

V is TRBV15 and J is TRBJ2-7; possible D gene TRBD2, 7 bases. Trimming stripped 0 bases from V and 2 bases from J, with 14 bases between. This CDR3 is built from 16 residues. The V gene's germline CDR1 is LNHNV and CDR2 YYDKDF (reference sequence). The CDR3 region is CATSRDRRGPTYEQYF. The CDR3 DNA follows: TGTGCCACCAGCAGAGATCGGCGGGGGCCCACCTACGAGCAGTACTTC.

V usage is TRBV25-1 and J usage is TRBJ2-7; TRBD1 matches at 9 bases. The germline V gene encodes CDR1 MGHDK and CDR2 SYGVNS. V lost 5 bases to trimming and J lost 5 bases; unmatched junction nucleotides: 10. CDR3 size: 15 residues. CDR3 sequence reads: CASSFSGTGRHEQYF. Written as DNA, the CDR3 is TGTGCCAGCAGTTTTTCCGGGACAGGGCGCCACGAGCAGTACTTC.

The rearrangement links TRBV30 to TRBJ1-2; 7 positions match TRBD1. Looked up from germline, CDR1 is GTSNPN and CDR2 is SVGIG (reference sequence). The CDR3 has 13 residues. J lost 2 bases, V lost 7 bases, and 7 bases had no gene match. CDR3 sequence reads: CALHRGLNYGYTF. In DNA, the CDR3 is TGTGCCTTACACAGGGGCCTGAACTATGGCTACACCTTC.

This clone has just a few counts. The chain carries TRBV18 and TRBJ1-2; maybe TRBD1 (6 bases). Germline V gene sequence: CDR1 KGHSH, CDR2 LQKENI. Trimming cost V 3 bases and J 5 bases, with 16 bases left between them. There are 15 residues in the CDR3. The CDR3 here is CASSPAGGGAYGYTF. The CDR3 DNA reads TGTGCCAGCTCACCCGCAGGAGGGGGGGCTTATGGCTACACCTTC.

The gene calls are TRBV28 and TRBJ2-7; TRBD1 is a possible D gene (6 bases). V was pared by 6 bases and J by 3 bases, with 12 bases between. The germline V gene encodes CDR1 MDHEN and CDR2 SYDVKM. There are 13 residues in the CDR3. CDR3 residues: CASRPGQIYEQYF. CDR3 nucleotide sequence: TGTGCCAGCAGGCCGGGACAAATCTACGAGCAGTACTTC. Combining the CDR3 with reference TRBV28 and TRBJ2-7 gives the whole variable domain DVKVTQSSRYLVKRTGEKVFLECVQDMDHENMFWYRQDPGLGLRLIYFSYDVKMKEKGDIPEGYSVSREKKERFSLILESASTNQTSMYLCASRPGQIYEQYFGPGTRLTVT.

The V call is TRBV6-5, the J call TRBJ1-2; 7 nucleotides line up with TRBD1. V dropped 5 bases and J dropped 0; count of bases not matched to a gene: 6. From germline, CDR1 is MNHEY and CDR2 SVGAGI. This CDR3 region has 15 residues. The CDR3 DNA sequence: TGTGCCAGCAGTACCCGACAGGGTTCTAACTATGGCTACACCTTC. Protein product: CASSTRQGSNYGYTF.

The chain recombines TRBV15 with TRBJ2-7, with D possibly being TRBD2 (6 bases). Germline lookup yields CDR1 LNHNV and CDR2 YYDKDF (reference sequence). This CDR3 has 15 amino acids. V lost 5 bases and J lost 1, with 15 bases in between. The CDR3 DNA sequence: TGTGCCACCAGCGCGGGGCTAGCTGGATCCTACGAGCAGTACTTC. Translating gives CATSAGLAGSYEQYF.

V gene TRBV5-1 combines with J gene TRBJ2-1; D is unclear. Per the germline V gene, CDR1 is SGHRS and CDR2 is YFSETQ. V lost 5 bases, J lost 0 bases, and 6 bases lay in between. The CDR3 runs 13 residues. The CDR3 sequence: CASRSSSYNEQFF. Written as DNA, the CDR3 is TGCGCCAGCAGGTCATCCTCCTACAATGAGCAGTTCTTC.

The J gene is TRBJ2-7, the V gene TRBV5-1; D may be TRBD2 (6 bases). This CDR3 has 14 amino acids. Germline CDR1 SGHRS, CDR2 YFSETQ. V was cut by 4 bases and J by 0 bases, with 11 bases left in between. The CDR3 DNA sequence: TGCGCCAGCAGCGTTCATAGCGGCTCCTACGAGCAGTACTTC. This sequence encodes CASSVHSGSYEQYF.

The V gene is TRBV5-4, the J gene TRBJ2-7; 11 bases match TRBD1. CDR1 and CDR2 from the germline V gene are SGHNT and YYREEE (reference sequence). The J segment lost 4 bases and the V segment lost 4 bases, leaving 7 bases of the junction unmatched. This CDR3 spans 15 amino acids. The CDR3 DNA reads as TGTGCCAGCAGCCTAGGACAGGGGGCGGGATACGAGCAGTACTTC. Encoded protein: CASSLGQGAGYEQYF.

The chain carries TRBV6-5 and TRBJ1-5; D not certain. Germline assignment: CDR1 MNHEY and CDR2 SVGAGI. This CDR3 has 13 residues. Trimming shortened V by 2 bases and J by 4 bases, and 6 bases separated the two germline ends. CDR3: CASSYSENQPQHF. The CDR3 DNA reads TGTGCCAGCAGTTACAGTGAGAATCAGCCCCAGCATTTT.

The J gene is TRBJ2-3, the V gene TRBV9, with 9 nucleotides matching TRBD2. This CDR3 comprises 18 residues. Looked up from germline, CDR1 is SGDLS and CDR2 is YYNGEE. J was trimmed by 0 bases and V by 0 bases; bases with no gene match: 8. The CDR3 DNA sequence: TGTGCCAGCAGCGTAGTCGGTAGCGGGAGCGCTAGCACAGATACGCAGTATTTT. It yields the protein CASSVVGSGSASTDTQYF.